What follows are 2 T cell receptor beta chains derived from one specimen sequenced in a study of chemoradiotherapy in HPV16-positive cancers. Sequenced by immunoSEQ multiplex PCR; TCRdb stores in-frame clones only, minus some. The sample includes under 25,000 clones, roughly 82% of them seen just once. The specimen comprised blood, sampled from a patient who underwent chemoradiotherapy. Receptor source: a human donor with HPV-associated anogenital cancer.

This chain uses TRBV29-1 with TRBJ2-3; a weak D match, TRBD2 (6 bases). Trimming shortened V by 7 bases and J by 1 base, and 12 bases separated the two germline ends. There are 13 residues in the CDR3. Germline values: CDR1 SQVTM, CDR2 ANQGSEA. The CDR3 here is CSASTGGTDTQYF. CDR3 bases: TGCAGCGCCTCAACGGGGGGCACAGATACGCAGTATTTT.

The V and J genes are TRBV5-1 and TRBJ1-1; unclear D gene. Germline values: CDR1 SGHRS, CDR2 YFSETQ. Trimming took 1 base from V and 4 from J, leaving 17 bases between them. This CDR3 contains 16 residues. Here the CDR3 reads CASSLSGSLGSTEAFF. The CDR3 bases are TGCGCCAGCAGCTTGTCTGGTAGTCTGGGGAGCACTGAAGCTTTCTTT.